One TCR beta chain is described in this entry. Antigen unknown. The sample belongs to a study of cytomegalovirus exposure and HLA in healthy donors. Study results and limitations: Most of the TCR beta V segments (in an earlier analysis) were productive either about 87% or about 30% of the time.

Primers included in the PCR were 60 Vbeta and 13 Jbeta primers. Methods used by the authors: Counted up in a later analysis, unique TCR beta chains came to roughly 80 million, with some 9.9 million shared. Profiled with immunoSEQ multiplex PCR; TCRdb holds only in-frame clones, not every one. That table gives V, J and clone size, and the DNA gave D and trimming. This sample has about 160,000 clones; roughly four fifths occur once, and the top ten carry around 1%. The sequencing sample was made of PBMCs. The source of this sequence is a woman aged 40 to 50 in good health and CMV-seronegative.

This CDR3 is CASRTGSVGNEQFF. CDR3 DNA sequence: TGTGCCAGTAGGACAGGGTCAGTCGGCAATGAGCAGTTCTTC. J is TRBJ2-1 and V is TRBV19; 7 bases are shared with TRBD1. The CDR3 has 14 amino acids. Per germline, CDR1 LNHDA and CDR2 SQIVND (reference sequence). The V segment lost 6 bases and the J segment 6 bases; nucleotides outside the gene matches: 8.